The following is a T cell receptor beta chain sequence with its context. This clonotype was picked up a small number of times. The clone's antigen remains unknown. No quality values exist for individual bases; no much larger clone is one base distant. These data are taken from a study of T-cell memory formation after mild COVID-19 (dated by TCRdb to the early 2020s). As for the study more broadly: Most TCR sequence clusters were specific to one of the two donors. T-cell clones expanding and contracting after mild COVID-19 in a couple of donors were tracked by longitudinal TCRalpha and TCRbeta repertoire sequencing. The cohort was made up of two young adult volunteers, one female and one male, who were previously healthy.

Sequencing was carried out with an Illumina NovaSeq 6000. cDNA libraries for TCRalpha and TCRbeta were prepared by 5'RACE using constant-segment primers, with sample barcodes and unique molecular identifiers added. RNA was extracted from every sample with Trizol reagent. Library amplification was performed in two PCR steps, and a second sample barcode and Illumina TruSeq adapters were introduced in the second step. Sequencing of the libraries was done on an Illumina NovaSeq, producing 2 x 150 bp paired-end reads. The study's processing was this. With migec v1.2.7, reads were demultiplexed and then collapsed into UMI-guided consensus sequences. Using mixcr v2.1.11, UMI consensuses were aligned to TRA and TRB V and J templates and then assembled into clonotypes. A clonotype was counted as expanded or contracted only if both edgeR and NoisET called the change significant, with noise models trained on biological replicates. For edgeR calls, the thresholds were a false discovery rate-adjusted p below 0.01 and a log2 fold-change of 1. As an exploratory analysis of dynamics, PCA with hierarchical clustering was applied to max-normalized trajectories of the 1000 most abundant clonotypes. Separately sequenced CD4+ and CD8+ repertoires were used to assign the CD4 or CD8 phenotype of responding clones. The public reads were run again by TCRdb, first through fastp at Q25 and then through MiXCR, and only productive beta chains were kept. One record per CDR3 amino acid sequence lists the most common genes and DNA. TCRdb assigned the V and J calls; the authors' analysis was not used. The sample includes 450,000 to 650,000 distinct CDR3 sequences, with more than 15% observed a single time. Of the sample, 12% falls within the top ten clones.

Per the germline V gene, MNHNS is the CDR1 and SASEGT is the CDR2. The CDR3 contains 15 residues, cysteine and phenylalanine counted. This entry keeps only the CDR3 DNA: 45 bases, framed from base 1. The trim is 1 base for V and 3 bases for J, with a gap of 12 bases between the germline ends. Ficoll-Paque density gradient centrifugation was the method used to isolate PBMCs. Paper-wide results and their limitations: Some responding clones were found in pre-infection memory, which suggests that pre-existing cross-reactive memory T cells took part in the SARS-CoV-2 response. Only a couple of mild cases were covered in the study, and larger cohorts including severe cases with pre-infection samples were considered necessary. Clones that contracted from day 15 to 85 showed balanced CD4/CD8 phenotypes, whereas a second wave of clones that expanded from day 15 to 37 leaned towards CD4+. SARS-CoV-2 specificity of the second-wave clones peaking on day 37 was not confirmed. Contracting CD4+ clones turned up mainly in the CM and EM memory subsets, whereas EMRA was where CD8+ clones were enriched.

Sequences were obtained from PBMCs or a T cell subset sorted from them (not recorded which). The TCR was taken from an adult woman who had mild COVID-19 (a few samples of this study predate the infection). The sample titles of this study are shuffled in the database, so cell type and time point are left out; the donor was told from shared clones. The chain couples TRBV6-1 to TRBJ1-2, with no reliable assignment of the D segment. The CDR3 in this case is CASSEGATEHYGYTF. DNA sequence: TGTGCCAGCAGTGAAGGGGCCACAGAGCACTATGGCTACACCTTC.